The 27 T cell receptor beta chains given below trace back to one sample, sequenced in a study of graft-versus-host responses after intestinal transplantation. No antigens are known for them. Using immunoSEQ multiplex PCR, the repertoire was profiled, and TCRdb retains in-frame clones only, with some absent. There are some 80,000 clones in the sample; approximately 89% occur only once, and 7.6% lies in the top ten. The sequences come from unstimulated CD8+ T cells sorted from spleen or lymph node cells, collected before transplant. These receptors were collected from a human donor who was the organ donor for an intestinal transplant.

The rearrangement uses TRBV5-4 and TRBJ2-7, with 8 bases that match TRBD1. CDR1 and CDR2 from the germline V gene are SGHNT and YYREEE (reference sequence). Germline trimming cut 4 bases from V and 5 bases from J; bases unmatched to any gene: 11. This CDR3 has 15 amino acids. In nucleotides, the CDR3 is TGTGCCAGCAGCGATGACGACAGGGGCGTCCACGAGCAGTACTTC. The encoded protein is CASSDDDRGVHEQYF.

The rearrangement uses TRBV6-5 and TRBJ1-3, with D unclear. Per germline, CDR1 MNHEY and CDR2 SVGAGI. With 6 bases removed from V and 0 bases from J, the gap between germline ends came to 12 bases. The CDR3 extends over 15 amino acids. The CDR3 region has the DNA TGTGCCAGCAGCGATCCTACAAGCTCTGGAAACACCATATATTTT. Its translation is CASSDPTSSGNTIYF.

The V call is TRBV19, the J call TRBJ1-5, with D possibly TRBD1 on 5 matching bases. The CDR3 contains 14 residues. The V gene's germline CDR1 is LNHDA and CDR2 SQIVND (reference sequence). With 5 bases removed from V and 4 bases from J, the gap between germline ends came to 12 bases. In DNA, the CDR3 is TGTGCCAGTAGTCCTAGCCAGGGTAATCAGCCCCAGCATTTT. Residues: CASSPSQGNQPQHF.

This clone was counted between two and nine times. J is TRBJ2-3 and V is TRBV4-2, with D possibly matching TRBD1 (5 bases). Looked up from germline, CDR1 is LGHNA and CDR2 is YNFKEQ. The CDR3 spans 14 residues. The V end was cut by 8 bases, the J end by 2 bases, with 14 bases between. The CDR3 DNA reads TGTGCCAGCGCCAAAGGGGCCCCCACAGATACGCAGTATTTT. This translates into CASAKGAPTDTQYF.

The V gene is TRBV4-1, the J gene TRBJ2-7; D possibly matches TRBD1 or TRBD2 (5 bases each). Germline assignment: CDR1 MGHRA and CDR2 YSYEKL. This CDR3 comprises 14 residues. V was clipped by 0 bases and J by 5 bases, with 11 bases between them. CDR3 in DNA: TGCGCCAGCAGCCAAGAAGAGGAGGACAACGAGCAGTACTTC. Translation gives CASSQEEEDNEQYF.

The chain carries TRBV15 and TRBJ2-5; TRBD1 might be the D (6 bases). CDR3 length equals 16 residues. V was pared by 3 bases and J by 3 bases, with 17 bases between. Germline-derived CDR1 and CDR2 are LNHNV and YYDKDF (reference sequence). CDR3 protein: CATSSRTTGPEETQYF. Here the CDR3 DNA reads TGTGCCACCAGCAGTCGGACCACAGGGCCAGAAGAGACCCAGTACTTC.

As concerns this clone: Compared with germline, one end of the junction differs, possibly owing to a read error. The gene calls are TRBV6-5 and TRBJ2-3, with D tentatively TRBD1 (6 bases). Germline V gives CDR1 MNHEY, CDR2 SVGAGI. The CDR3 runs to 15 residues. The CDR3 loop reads CASNYRTESTDTQYF. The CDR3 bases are TGTGCCAGCAATTACCGGACAGAGAGCACAGATACGCAGTATTTT.

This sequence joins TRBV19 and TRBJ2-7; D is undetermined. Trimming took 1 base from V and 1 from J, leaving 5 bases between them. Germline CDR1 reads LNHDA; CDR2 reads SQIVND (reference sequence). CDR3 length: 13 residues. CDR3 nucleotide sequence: TGTGCCAGTAGTATAGCCAGGTCCTACGAGCAGTACTTC. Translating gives CASSIARSYEQYF.

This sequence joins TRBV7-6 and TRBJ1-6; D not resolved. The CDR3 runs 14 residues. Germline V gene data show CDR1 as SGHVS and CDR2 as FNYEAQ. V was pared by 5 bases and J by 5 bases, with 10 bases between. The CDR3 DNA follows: TGTGCCAGCAGCCCTGTCTTTAATAATTCACCCCTCCACTTT. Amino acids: CASSPVFNNSPLHF.

Here the CDR3 reads CASSQDLGEGDQPQHF. CDR3 coding DNA: TGCGCCAGCAGCCAAGATTTGGGGGAAGGCGATCAGCCCCAGCATTTT. The chain uses TRBV4-1 and TRBJ1-5; perhaps TRBD1 as D (5 bases). V was shortened by 0 bases and J by 5 bases, with 14 bases between the two germline ends. CDR1 is MGHRA, CDR2 YSYEKL, per germline. CDR3 length: 16 residues.

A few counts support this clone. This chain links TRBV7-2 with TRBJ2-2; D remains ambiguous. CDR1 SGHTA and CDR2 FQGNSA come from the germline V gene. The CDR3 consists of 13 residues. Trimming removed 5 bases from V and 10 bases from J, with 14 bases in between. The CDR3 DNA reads TGTGCCAGCAGCCGAACCGCGTTGGCGGAGCTGTTTTTT. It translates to CASSRTALAELFF.

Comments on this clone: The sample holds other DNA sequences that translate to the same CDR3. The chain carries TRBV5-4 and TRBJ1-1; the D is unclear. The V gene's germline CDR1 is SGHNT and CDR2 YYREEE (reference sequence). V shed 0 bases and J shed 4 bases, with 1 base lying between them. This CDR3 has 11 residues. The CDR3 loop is CASSLGTEAFF. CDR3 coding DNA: TGTGCCAGCAGCTTGGGCACTGAAGCTTTCTTT.

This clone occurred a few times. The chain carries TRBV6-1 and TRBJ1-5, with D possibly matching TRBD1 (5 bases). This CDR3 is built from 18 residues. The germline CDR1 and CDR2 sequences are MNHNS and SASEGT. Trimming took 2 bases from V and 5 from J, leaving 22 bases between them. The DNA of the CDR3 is TGTGCCAGCAGTGAACTGGGAAGGGCGGCAAGAGGGGATCAGCCCCAGCATTTT. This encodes CASSELGRAARGDQPQHF.

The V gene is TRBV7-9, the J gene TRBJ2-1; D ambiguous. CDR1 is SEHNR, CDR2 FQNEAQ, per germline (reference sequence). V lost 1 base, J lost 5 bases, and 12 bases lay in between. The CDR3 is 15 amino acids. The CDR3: CASSLVFGRDNEQFF. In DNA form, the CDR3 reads TGTGCCAGCAGCTTAGTGTTCGGCCGGGACAATGAGCAGTTCTTC.

CDR3 region: CASSLAGTQEPNTEAFF. The CDR3 region has the DNA TGCGCCAGCAGCTTGGCCGGAACGCAGGAGCCGAACACTGAAGCTTTCTTT. The V call is TRBV5-1, the J call TRBJ1-1; D ambiguous. Trimming removed 0 bases from V and 1 base from J, with 16 bases in between. CDR3 length: 17 amino acids. Germline V CDR1 and CDR2: SGHRS, YFSETQ.

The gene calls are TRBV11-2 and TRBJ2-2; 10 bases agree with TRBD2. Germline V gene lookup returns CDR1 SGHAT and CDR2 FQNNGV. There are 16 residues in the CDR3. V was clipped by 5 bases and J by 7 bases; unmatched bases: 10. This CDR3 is CASSPPSGGSFGELFF. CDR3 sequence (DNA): TGTGCCAGCAGCCCACCTAGCGGGGGATCTTTCGGGGAGCTGTTTTTT.

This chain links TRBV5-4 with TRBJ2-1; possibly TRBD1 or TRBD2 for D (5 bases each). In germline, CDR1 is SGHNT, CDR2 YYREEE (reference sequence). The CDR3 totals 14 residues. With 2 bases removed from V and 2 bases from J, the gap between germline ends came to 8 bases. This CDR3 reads CASSFWGTYNEQFF. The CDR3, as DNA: TGTGCCAGCAGCTTTTGGGGGACCTACAATGAGCAGTTCTTC.

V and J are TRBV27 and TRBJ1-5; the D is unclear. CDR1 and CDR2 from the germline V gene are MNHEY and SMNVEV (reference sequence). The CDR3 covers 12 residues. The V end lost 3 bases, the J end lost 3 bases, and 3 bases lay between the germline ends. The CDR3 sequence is CASSFFNQPQHF. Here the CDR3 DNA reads TGTGCCAGCAGTTTTTTCAATCAGCCCCAGCATTTT.

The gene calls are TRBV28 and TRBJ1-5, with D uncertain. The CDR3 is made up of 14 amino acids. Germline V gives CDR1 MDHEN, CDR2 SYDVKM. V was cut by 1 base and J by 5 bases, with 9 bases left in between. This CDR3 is CASSLFPYHQPQHF. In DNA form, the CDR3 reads TGTGCCAGCAGTTTATTCCCCTACCATCAGCCCCAGCATTTT.

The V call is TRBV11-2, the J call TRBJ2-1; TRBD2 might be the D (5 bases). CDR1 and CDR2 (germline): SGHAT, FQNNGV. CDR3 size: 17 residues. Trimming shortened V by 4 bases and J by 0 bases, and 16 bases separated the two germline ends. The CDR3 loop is CASSYPRGKSSYNEQFF. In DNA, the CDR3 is TGTGCCAGCAGCTACCCCCGGGGAAAGAGCTCCTACAATGAGCAGTTCTTC. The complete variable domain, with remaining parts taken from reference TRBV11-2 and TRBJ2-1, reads EAGVAQSPRYKIIEKRQSVAFWCNPISGHATLYWYQQILGQGPKLLIQFQNNGVVDDSQLPKDRFSAERLKGVDSTLKIQPAKLEDSAVYLCASSYPRGKSSYNEQFFGPGTRLTVL.

CDR3 coding DNA: TGTGCCAGCAGCTTAATTGGTAACGAGCAGTACTTC. This codes for CASSLIGNEQYF. The chain recombines TRBV7-9 with TRBJ2-7; D call uncertain. V was cut by 2 bases and J by 5 bases, with 7 bases left in between. Germline lookup yields CDR1 SEHNR and CDR2 FQNEAQ (reference sequence). The CDR3 contains 12 residues.

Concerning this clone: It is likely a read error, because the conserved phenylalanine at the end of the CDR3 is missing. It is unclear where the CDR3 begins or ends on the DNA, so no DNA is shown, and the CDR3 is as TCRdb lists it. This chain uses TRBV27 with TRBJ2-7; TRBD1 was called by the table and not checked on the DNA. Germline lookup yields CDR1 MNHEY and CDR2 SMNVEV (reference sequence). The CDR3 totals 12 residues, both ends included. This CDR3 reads CASSHRDRVLTI.

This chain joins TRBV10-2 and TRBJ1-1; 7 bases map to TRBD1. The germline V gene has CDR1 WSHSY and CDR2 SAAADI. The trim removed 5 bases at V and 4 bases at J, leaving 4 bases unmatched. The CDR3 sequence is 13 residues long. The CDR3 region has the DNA TGCGCCAGCAGTTTCCCAGGGGGCACTGAAGCTTTCTTT. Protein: CASSFPGGTEAFF.

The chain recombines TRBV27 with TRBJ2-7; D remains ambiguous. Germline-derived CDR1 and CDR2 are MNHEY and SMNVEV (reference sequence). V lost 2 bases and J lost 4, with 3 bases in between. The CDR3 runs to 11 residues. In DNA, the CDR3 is TGTGCCAGCAGTTTAGGGTACGAGCAGTACTTC. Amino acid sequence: CASSLGYEQYF.

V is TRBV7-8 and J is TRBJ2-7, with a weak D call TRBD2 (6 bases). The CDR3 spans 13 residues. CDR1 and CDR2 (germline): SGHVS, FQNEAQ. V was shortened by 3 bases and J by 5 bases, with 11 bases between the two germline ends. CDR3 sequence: CASSFGTPHEQYF. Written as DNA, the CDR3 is TGTGCCAGCAGCTTCGGGACTCCCCACGAGCAGTACTTC.

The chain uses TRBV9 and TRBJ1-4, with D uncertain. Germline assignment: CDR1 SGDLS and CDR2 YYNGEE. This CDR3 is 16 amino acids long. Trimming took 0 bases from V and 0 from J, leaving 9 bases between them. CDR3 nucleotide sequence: TGTGCCAGCAGCGTAGAGGGCAGACCAACTAATGAAAAACTGTTTTTT. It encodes CASSVEGRPTNEKLFF.

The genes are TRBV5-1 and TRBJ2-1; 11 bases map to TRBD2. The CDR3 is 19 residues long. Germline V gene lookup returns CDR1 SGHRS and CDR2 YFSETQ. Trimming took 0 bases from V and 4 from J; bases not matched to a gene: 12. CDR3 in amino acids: CASSLDNRLAGSGYNEQFF. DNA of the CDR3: TGCGCCAGCAGCTTGGACAACCGACTAGCGGGATCGGGTTACAATGAGCAGTTCTTC. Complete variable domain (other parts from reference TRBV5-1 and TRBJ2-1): KAGVTQTPRYLIKTRGQQVTLSCSPISGHRSVSWYQQTPGQGLQFLFEYFSETQRNKGNFPGRFSGRQFSNSRSEMNVSTLELGDSALYLCASSLDNRLAGSGYNEQFFGPGTRLTVL.